This is a list of T cell receptor beta chains from one sample in a study of long-term antiretroviral therapy in people with HIV. Data came from immunoSEQ multiplex PCR; TCRdb stores just in-frame clones and leaves some out. The sample carries around 39,000 clones, 83% recorded once. This sample comprised unsorted PBMCs, obtained 1 year after starting antiretroviral therapy. Receptors were obtained from a young man with HIV. Each CDR3 is given with its conserved first and last residue. The order of the fields is V gene, D gene, clone size, J gene, CDR3 protein, CDR3 DNA. D genes are given only for firm matches. The size entry is marked missing in some rows and otherwise reads once, few, many or a size class.

>TRBV10-2|-|-|TRBJ2-3
CASSAGGVTDTQYF
TGCGCCAGCAGTGCGGGCGGGGTGACAGATACGCAGTATTTT
>TRBV9|-|-|TRBJ2-7
CASSVAEGRDYEQYF
TGTGCCAGCAGCGTAGCTGAAGGCAGAGATTACGAGCAGTACTTC
>TRBV28|-|-|TRBJ2-1
CASSTRLRRNEQFF
TGTGCCAGCAGCACTCGGTTGCGGCGGAATGAGCAGTTCTTC
>TRBV10-3|TRBD1|few|TRBJ1-2
CAISEFPGTGFGYTF
TGTGCCATCAGTGAGTTTCCCGGGACAGGGTTCGGCTACACCTTC
>TRBV9|TRBD1|-|TRBJ1-3
CASSGSTGGSGNTIYF
TGTGCCAGCAGCGGCTCAACAGGGGGGTCTGGAAACACCATATATTTT
>TRBV19|-|-|TRBJ1-1
CASRLTGNTEAFF
TGTGCCAGCCGATTAACAGGGAACACTGAAGCTTTCTTT
>TRBV27|-|-|TRBJ2-1
CASSLSSQGNEQFF
TGTGCCAGCAGCTTATCTTCGCAGGGGAATGAGCAGTTCTTC
>TRBV5-1|TRBD2|once|TRBJ2-1
CASREGLVNEQFF
TGCGCCAGCAGGGAGGGACTAGTCAATGAGCAGTTCTTC
>TRBV15|-|few|TRBJ2-1
CATSRDPGSGEDEQFF
TGTGCCACCAGCAGAGATCCAGGCTCAGGGGAAGATGAGCAGTTCTTC
>TRBV25-1|-|-|TRBJ1-1
CASSEMKSEAFF
TGTGCCAGCAGTGAAATGAAGTCTGAAGCTTTCTTT
>TRBV19|-|-|TRBJ1-1
CASSMFTSYMNTEAFF
TGTGCCAGTAGTATGTTCACATCTTACATGAACACTGAAGCTTTCTTT
>TRBV10-3|TRBD1|-|TRBJ2-1
CAISEPRDRGLYNEQFF
TGTGCCATCAGTGAGCCACGGGACAGGGGGCTTTACAATGAGCAGTTCTTC
>TRBV7-9|-|-|TRBJ2-3
CASSLVSLSGDTQYF
TGTGCCAGCAGCTTAGTCTCCCTCAGTGGAGATACGCAGTATTTT
>TRBV6-5|-|-|TRBJ2-1
CASSYGGSSYNEQFF
TGTGCCAGCAGTTATGGGGGGAGCTCCTACAATGAGCAGTTCTTC
>TRBV6-4|-|once|TRBJ2-4
CASRLPGLPNIQYF
TGTGCCAGCAGGCTACCGGGTCTCCCAAACATTCAGTACTTC
>TRBV27|TRBD2|-|TRBJ2-3
CASGYVTSGGTDTQYF
TGTGCCAGCGGTTACGTGACTAGCGGGGGCACAGATACGCAGTATTTT
>TRBV6-5|TRBD2|-|TRBJ2-7
CASSPSPSGTYEQYF
TGTGCCAGCAGTCCCTCCCCTAGCGGTACCTACGAGCAGTACTTC
>TRBV27|-|-|TRBJ2-5
CASSLRFRETQYF
TGTGCCAGCAGTTTGAGATTTAGGGAGACCCAGTACTTC
>TRBV7-6|TRBD1|-|TRBJ1-2
CASSSWTGSDYGYTF
TGTGCCAGCAGCTCCTGGACAGGGTCGGACTATGGCTACACCTTC
>TRBV15|-|once|TRBJ2-7
CATSSRRTLTGESHEQYF
TGTGCCACCAGCAGTAGAAGGACCTTAACGGGGGAGTCCCACGAGCAGTACTTC
>TRBV5-1|-|once|TRBJ2-7
CASSFGGAAYEQYF
TGCGCCAGCAGCTTTGGGGGGGCAGCCTACGAGCAGTACTTC
>TRBV7-8|-|-|TRBJ1-1
CASSLRPPYTRGLNTEAFF
TGTGCCAGCAGCTTAAGGCCCCCATATACAAGAGGGCTGAACACTGAAGCTTTCTTT
>TRBV27|-|-|TRBJ2-7
CASSLTGNGVYEQYF
TGTGCCAGCAGTCTAACAGGGAATGGTGTGTACGAGCAGTACTTC
>TRBV27|TRBD2|few|TRBJ2-2
CASSPRTSGTNTGELFF
TGTGCCAGCAGTCCCCGGACTAGCGGGACGAACACCGGGGAGCTGTTTTTT
>TRBV9|TRBD1|few|TRBJ2-5
CASSEHRDRGQETQYF
TGTGCCAGCAGCGAACACCGGGACAGGGGGCAGGAGACCCAGTACTTC
>TRBV7-7|TRBD2|-|TRBJ2-5
CASSRTSGRQETQYF
TGTGCCAGCAGCCGGACTAGCGGTCGGCAAGAGACCCAGTACTTC
>TRBV27|-|-|TRBJ1-1
CASNQQGVNTEAFF
TGTGCCAGCAATCAACAGGGCGTGAACACTGAAGCTTTCTTT
>TRBV28|TRBD2|once|TRBJ2-1
CASSLSGRRSYNEQFF
TGTGCCAGCAGTTTGAGCGGGAGAAGGTCCTACAATGAGCAGTTCTTC
>TRBV7-9|TRBD2|-|TRBJ2-5
CASSLKREGLETQYF
TGTGCCAGCAGCTTAAAGCGGGAGGGCCTGGAGACCCAGTACTTC
>TRBV27|-|few|TRBJ2-7
CASSWSGGAQEQYF
TGTGCCAGCAGTTGGAGTGGGGGGGCGCAGGAGCAGTACTTC
>TRBV9|-|-|TRBJ2-1
CASSASGGDEQFF
TGTGCCAGCAGCGCCTCTGGAGGGGATGAGCAGTTCTTC
>TRBV7-2|-|-|TRBJ2-2
CASSLVWTKNTGELFF
TGTGCCAGCAGCTTAGTCTGGACCAAAAACACCGGGGAGCTGTTTTTT
>TRBV5-1|TRBD1|-|TRBJ1-2
CASSLGQGDVYGYTF
TGCGCCAGCAGCTTGGGACAGGGGGACGTCTATGGCTACACCTTC
>TRBV7-6|TRBD2|-|TRBJ2-3
CASSLGSGGKDTQYF
TGTGCCAGCAGCTTAGGGAGCGGGGGCAAAGATACGCAGTATTTT
>TRBV18|-|-|TRBJ1-5
CASSPGGVEQPQHF
TGTGCCAGCTCACCGGGGGGCGTCGAACAGCCCCAGCATTTT
>TRBV19|TRBD2|-|TRBJ2-7
CASSSVLAGAYEQYF
TGTGCCAGTAGTTCGGTCCTAGCGGGGGCTTACGAGCAGTACTTC
>TRBV7-9|-|-|TRBJ1-2
CASSLALTAGIDGYTF
TGTGCCAGCAGCTTAGCACTGACAGCAGGGATTGATGGCTACACCTTC
>TRBV2|TRBD1|-|TRBJ1-1
CASSERTGNTEAFF
TGTGCCAGCAGTGAACGGACAGGGAACACTGAAGCTTTCTTT
>TRBV4-3|-|-|TRBJ2-7
CASSPSSKSGEQYF
TGCGCCAGCAGCCCGAGCAGCAAGTCGGGGGAGCAGTACTTC
>TRBV5-5|-|once|TRBJ1-1
CASSLGLLTTEAFF
TGTGCCAGCAGCTTAGGGCTTCTAACGACTGAAGCTTTCTTT
>TRBV9|-|once|TRBJ1-2
CASSVDVQGINYGYTF
TGTGCCAGCAGCGTAGATGTCCAGGGGATTAACTATGGCTACACCTTC
>TRBV15|-|-|TRBJ1-1
CATSRDRARSTEAFF
TGTGCCACCAGCAGAGATAGGGCCAGAAGCACTGAAGCTTTCTTT
>TRBV4-1|-|-|TRBJ2-1
CASSQDGAVGQFF
TGCGCCAGCAGCCAAGACGGGGCAGTTGGGCAGTTCTTC
>TRBV7-6|-|-|TRBJ1-2
CASSPTRSGTFDNF
TGTGCCAGCAGCCCAACCCGATCCGGGACCTTCGACAACTTC
>TRBV6-1|-|few|TRBJ1-4
CASSSGGADEKLFF
TGTGCCAGCAGTTCCGGGGGCGCGGATGAAAAACTGTTTTTT
>TRBV2|TRBD1|-|TRBJ1-1
CASSQDRVEAFF
TGTGCCAGCAGCCAAGACAGGGTTGAAGCTTTCTTT
>TRBV5-1|TRBD1|-|TRBJ1-1
CASSLDGRGQGEAFF
TGCGCCAGCAGCTTGGATGGCAGGGGGCAGGGGGAAGCTTTCTTT